One and the same sample provided the 27 T cell receptor beta chains below, sequenced in a study of cytomegalovirus exposure and HLA in healthy donors. It was with 60 Vbeta and 13 Jbeta primers that the PCR ran. TCRdb keeps only in-frame clones here, not all; method: immunoSEQ multiplex PCR. There are about 130,000 clones in the sample; roughly 76% occur only once, and 3% to 4% lies in the top ten. The material sequenced was PBMCs. The receptors derive from a woman between 50 and 59 years old in good health and CMV-seronegative.

V and J are TRBV11-2 and TRBJ2-5; 7 nucleotides align to TRBD1. The DNA end favors TRBJ2-7, so the J call may be wrong. The germline V gene encodes CDR1 SGHAT and CDR2 FQNNGV. There are 16 residues in the CDR3. In DNA, the CDR3 is TGTGCCAGCAGCTCTCTCAAAAAGGACAGGATCGACGAGCAGTACTTC. This gives the protein CASSSLKKDRIDEQYF.

The V gene is TRBV13, the J gene TRBJ2-7; maybe TRBD2 (6 bases). The germline V gene has CDR1 PRHDT and CDR2 FYEKMQ (reference sequence). This CDR3 has 15 amino acids. V gave up 7 bases and J gave up 6 bases, with 22 bases separating them. The CDR3 spells CASTSAEGRFAEQYF. The CDR3 nucleotides are TGTGCCAGCACCTCGGCGGAGGGCCGGTTTGCCGAGCAGTACTTC.

This chain uses TRBV28 with TRBJ2-5, with unresolved D. The DNA end is a closer match to TRBJ2-7, so the J assignment may be wrong. This CDR3 is 11 amino acids long. Germline lookup yields CDR1 MDHEN and CDR2 SYDVKM. The CDR3 region has the DNA TGTGCCAGCAGTCATTCAGGCGAGCAGTACTTC. It codes for CASSHSGEQYF.

The chain has TRBV10-3 and TRBJ1-4, with D possibly TRBD1 on 6 matching bases. Trimming pared 3 bases from V and 7 bases from J, leaving 9 bases between. Per germline, CDR1 ENHRY and CDR2 SYGVKD. This CDR3 has 13 residues. CDR3 DNA: TGTGCCATCAGTGATCTAGGGGGTGAAAAACTGTTTTTT. Translating it yields CAISDLGGEKLFF.

The chain employs TRBV4-2 and TRBJ2-7; maybe TRBD2 (5 bases). The germline V and J ends were trimmed by 0 bases and 2 bases, with 11 bases remaining between them. The CDR3 runs 15 residues. Germline loops: CDR1 LGHNA, CDR2 YNFKEQ. This chain's CDR3 is CASSQEAGATYEQYF. DNA of the CDR3: TGTGCCAGCAGCCAAGAGGCGGGTGCCACCTACGAGCAGTACTTC.

This clone was detected only once. The J gene is TRBJ1-6, the V gene TRBV7-9; the D is unclear. Germline V lookup: CDR1 SEHNR, CDR2 FQNEAQ (reference sequence). The V gene lost 5 bases and the J gene lost 7 bases, with 12 bases spanning the gap. This CDR3 region has 14 residues. The CDR3 region is CASSRRMGNSPLHF. The CDR3 bases are TGTGCCAGCAGCCGGAGGATGGGAAATTCACCCCTCCACTTT. The variable domain in full, completed from reference TRBV7-9 and TRBJ1-6, reads DTGVSQNPRHKITKRGQNVTFRCDPISEHNRLYWYRQTLGQGPEFLTYFQNEAQLEKSRLLSDRFSAERPKGSFSTLEIQRTEQGDSAMYLCASSRRMGNSPLHFGNGTRLTVT.

The chain carries TRBV9 and TRBJ2-3; no clear D. The CDR3 totals 13 residues. Trimming took off 2 bases at V and 2 bases at J, with 6 bases between the two ends. Germline CDR1 SGDLS, CDR2 YYNGEE. The CDR3 region is CASSVAYTDTQYF. The CDR3, as DNA: TGTGCCAGCAGCGTGGCTTACACAGATACGCAGTATTTT.

The chain employs TRBV9 and TRBJ2-7; a possible D gene is TRBD1 (6 bases). With 0 bases removed from V and 4 bases from J, the gap between germline ends came to 14 bases. There are 15 residues in the CDR3. Germline CDR1 is SGDLS and CDR2 is YYNGEE. This chain's CDR3 is CASSVEGDSLYEQYF. CDR3 sequence (DNA): TGTGCCAGCAGCGTAGAGGGGGATTCCCTTTACGAGCAGTACTTC.

Here the CDR3 reads CASTQGRDTGELFF. CDR3 bases: TGCGCCAGCACCCAGGGGAGGGACACCGGGGAGCTGTTTTTT. The rearrangement uses TRBV5-1 and TRBJ2-2; tentative D call: TRBD2 (7 bases). Deletions cut 6 bases from V and 3 bases from J, with 12 bases between. The germline V gene encodes CDR1 SGHRS and CDR2 YFSETQ. The CDR3 length is 14 residues.

The chain employs TRBV4-3 and TRBJ1-5, with D uncertain. V lost 2 bases, J lost 6 bases, and 14 bases lay in between. Germline lookup yields CDR1 LGHNA and CDR2 YSLEER. This CDR3 has 15 amino acids. In nucleotides, the CDR3 is TGCGCCAGCAGCCAAACGTTGAGTATGCCTCAGCCCCAGCATTTT. Protein product: CASSQTLSMPQPQHF.

V usage is TRBV5-4 and J usage is TRBJ2-1; D may be TRBD1 (5 bases). Germline V gene sequence: CDR1 SGHNT, CDR2 YYREEE (reference sequence). Trimming removed 4 bases at V and 5 bases at J, with 10 bases between. The CDR3 consists of 13 residues. The CDR3 DNA is TGTGCCAGCAGCCCTGACAGAAACAATGAGCAGTTCTTC. Amino acids: CASSPDRNNEQFF.

The chain links TRBV4-3 to TRBJ2-2, with TRBD1 matching over 9 bases. Germline trimming cut 4 bases from V and 6 bases from J; bases unmatched to any gene: 6. The CDR3 runs 15 residues. Germline values: CDR1 LGHNA, CDR2 YSLEER. CDR3 nucleotides: TGCGCCAGCAGCCCGGACAGGGGAAGGCCCGGGGAGCTGTTTTTT. Amino acid sequence: CASSPDRGRPGELFF.

V gene TRBV18 combines with J gene TRBJ2-7, with TRBD2 matching 14 bases. The CDR3 extends over 15 amino acids. Germline-derived CDR1 and CDR2 are KGHSH and LQKENI. With 3 bases clipped from V and 4 bases from J, the junction kept 2 bases outside the gene matches. The CDR3 DNA reads TGTGCCAGCTCACCTGGGACTAGCGGGAGATACGAGCAGTACTTC. This codes for CASSPGTSGRYEQYF.

Worth noting for this clone: An end of the junction differs from the germline gene, which may be a read error. The CDR3 DNA is TGTTCCAGCAGCTCGGGACAGGGTCCCTACGAGCAGTACTTC. Amino acids: CSSSSGQGPYEQYF. The V gene is TRBV7-9, the J gene TRBJ2-7; 9 nucleotides align to TRBD1. The germline CDR1 and CDR2 sequences are SEHNR and FQNEAQ (reference sequence). The CDR3 length is 14 residues.

This clone was detected once. The chain has TRBV7-8 and TRBJ2-5; TRBD1 matches 8 bases. The CDR3 totals 16 residues. Germline-derived CDR1 and CDR2 are SGHVS and FQNEAQ. J gave up 4 bases and V 3 bases, and 10 bases lay outside the gene matches. The CDR3 here is CASSFGQGAEGETQYF. In DNA, the CDR3 is TGTGCCAGCAGCTTCGGGCAGGGGGCTGAAGGAGAGACCCAGTACTTC.

Only one count was recorded for this clone. The V call is TRBV2, the J call TRBJ2-7; 9 positions match TRBD1. V lost 3 bases to trimming and J lost 2 bases; unmatched junction nucleotides: 5. The germline V gene encodes CDR1 SNHLY and CDR2 FYNNEI. There are 15 residues in the CDR3. For the CDR3, the DNA is TGTGCCAGCAGTGACGTTAGGACAGGGGCCTACGAGCAGTACTTC. Amino acid sequence: CASSDVRTGAYEQYF.

CDR3 nucleotides: TGTGCCAGCAGTGAGCCCCCGGACTATCATGAGCAGTTCTTC. Amino acids: CASSEPPDYHEQFF. J is TRBJ2-1 and V is TRBV28; D is perhaps TRBD2 (6 bases). CDR1 is MDHEN, CDR2 SYDVKM, per germline. The CDR3 is made up of 14 amino acids. V was pared by 5 bases and J by 8 bases, with 16 bases between.

The chain uses TRBV27 and TRBJ2-2; 10 bases fit TRBD2. With V trimmed by 4 bases and J by 4 bases, 6 bases remained unmatched. The germline V gene has CDR1 MNHEY and CDR2 SMNVEV (reference sequence). The CDR3 extends over 16 amino acids. The CDR3 loop reads CASSYAGTSATGELFF. The CDR3 nucleotides are TGTGCCAGCAGTTACGCCGGGACTAGCGCCACCGGGGAGCTGTTTTTT.

The sample holds a few counts of this clone. V and J are TRBV27 and TRBJ1-6, with D possibly TRBD1 on 5 matching bases. The CDR3 has 16 residues. V lost 6 bases and J 2 bases, leaving 14 bases between the germline ends. Germline values: CDR1 MNHEY, CDR2 SMNVEV (reference sequence). CDR3 protein: CASSSPSTAYNSPLHF. CDR3 coding DNA: TGTGCCAGCAGCTCCCCCTCGACAGCCTATAATTCACCCCTCCACTTT.

The V and J genes are TRBV9 and TRBJ2-1; 10 nucleotides match TRBD2. Germline values: CDR1 SGDLS, CDR2 YYNGEE. This CDR3 region has 16 residues. V trimming: 3 bases; J trimming: 8 bases; junction bases outside the gene matches: 11. CDR3: CASSGVLAGGPYEQFF. The CDR3 bases are TGTGCCAGCAGCGGAGTTTTAGCGGGAGGTCCCTATGAGCAGTTCTTC.

V is TRBV11-3 and J is TRBJ1-1; tentatively, D is TRBD1 (5 bases). Per the germline V gene, CDR1 is SGHNT and CDR2 is YENEEA. The CDR3 covers 12 residues. Deletions cut 5 bases from V and 5 bases from J, with 9 bases between. CDR3 in DNA: TGTGCCAGCAGCCGTGGGGGGACTGAAGCTTTCTTT. It specifies CASSRGGTEAFF.

The chain uses TRBV7-2 and TRBJ1-2, with D perhaps matching TRBD1 (5 bases). There are 13 residues in the CDR3. CDR1 and CDR2 from the germline V gene are SGHTA and FQGNSA. V gave up 5 bases and J gave up 8 bases, with 15 bases separating them. CDR3 DNA: TGTGCCAGCAGCCCGGGACTGGGGGGGGGCTACACCTTC. This codes for CASSPGLGGGYTF.

The chain is built from TRBV7-2 and TRBJ1-1; perhaps TRBD1 as D (5 bases). Germline V gene sequence: CDR1 SGHTA, CDR2 FQGNSA. V gave up 4 bases and J gave up 2 bases, with 20 bases separating them. CDR3 length equals 17 residues. CDR3 loop: CASSYPQAGGGNTEAFF. The CDR3 DNA reads as TGTGCCAGCAGCTACCCACAAGCGGGGGGAGGCAACACTGAAGCTTTCTTT.

The rearrangement uses TRBV9 and TRBJ2-3; 12 bases fit TRBD2. The CDR3 is 15 amino acids. CDR1 is SGDLS, CDR2 YYNGEE, per germline. The V and J ends lost 4 bases and 4 bases, in that order; junction bases with no gene match: 4. The CDR3 loop is CASSLAGGWADTQYF. In DNA form, the CDR3 reads TGTGCCAGCAGCCTAGCGGGAGGGTGGGCAGATACGCAGTATTTT.

The V call is TRBV11-2, the J call TRBJ1-1; no definite D call. CDR3 length equals 14 residues. Germline loops: CDR1 SGHAT, CDR2 FQNNGV. V lost 1 base to trimming and J lost 5 bases, with 11 bases between them. For the CDR3, the DNA is TGTGCCAGCAGCTTAGCCGGGGAGGAGACTGAAGCTTTCTTT. Its translation is CASSLAGEETEAFF. The full variable domain, with the rest looked up from reference TRBV11-2 and TRBJ1-1, is EAGVAQSPRYKIIEKRQSVAFWCNPISGHATLYWYQQILGQGPKLLIQFQNNGVVDDSQLPKDRFSAERLKGVDSTLKIQPAKLEDSAVYLCASSLAGEETEAFFGQGTRLTVV.

V and J are TRBV4-3 and TRBJ2-7; 7 bases are a match to TRBD1. V trimming: 10 bases; J trimming: 6 bases; junction bases outside the gene matches: 21. The CDR3 consists of 16 residues. Per the germline V gene, CDR1 is LGHNA and CDR2 is YSLEER. CDR3 amino acids: CAKSSQECEGACEQYF. As DNA, the CDR3 is TGCGCCAAAAGCAGCCAAGAATGTGAGGGGGCTTGCGAGCAGTACTTC.

This rearrangement joins TRBV6-1 to TRBJ1-2; D unresolved. Germline V gives CDR1 MNHNS, CDR2 SASEGT. Trimming took 4 bases from V and 6 from J, leaving 18 bases between them. The CDR3 is 15 residues long. DNA of the CDR3: TGTGCCAGCAGTGTTGGAGTCAACCCTCCCAATGGCTACACCTTC. Encoded protein: CASSVGVNPPNGYTF.